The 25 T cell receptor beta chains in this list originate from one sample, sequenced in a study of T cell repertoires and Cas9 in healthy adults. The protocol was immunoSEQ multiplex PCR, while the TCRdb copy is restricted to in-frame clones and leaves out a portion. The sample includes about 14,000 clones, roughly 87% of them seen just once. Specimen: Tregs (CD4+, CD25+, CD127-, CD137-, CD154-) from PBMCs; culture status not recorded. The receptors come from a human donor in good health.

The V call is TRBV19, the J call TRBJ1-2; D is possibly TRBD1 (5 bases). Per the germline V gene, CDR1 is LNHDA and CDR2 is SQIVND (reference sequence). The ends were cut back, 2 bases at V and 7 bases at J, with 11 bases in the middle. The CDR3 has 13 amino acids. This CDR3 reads CASSISGRSGYTF. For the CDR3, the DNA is TGTGCCAGTAGTATATCAGGGCGGAGTGGCTACACCTTC. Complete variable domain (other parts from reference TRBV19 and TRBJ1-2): DGGITQSPKYLFRKEGQNVTLSCEQNLNHDAMYWYRQDPGQGLRLIYYSQIVNDFQKGDIAEGYSVSREKKESFPLTVTSAQKNPTAFYLCASSISGRSGYTFGSGTRLTVV.

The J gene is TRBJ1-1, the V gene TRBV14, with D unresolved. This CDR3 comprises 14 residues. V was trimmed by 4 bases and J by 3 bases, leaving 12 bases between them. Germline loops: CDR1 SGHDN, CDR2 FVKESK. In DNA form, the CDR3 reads TGTGCCAGCAGCCCCCCATCTCAGGACACTGAAGCTTTCTTT. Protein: CASSPPSQDTEAFF.

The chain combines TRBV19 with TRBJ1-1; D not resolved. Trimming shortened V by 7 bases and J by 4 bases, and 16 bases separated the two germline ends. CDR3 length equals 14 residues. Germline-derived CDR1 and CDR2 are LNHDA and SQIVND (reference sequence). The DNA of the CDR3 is TGTGCCAGTACCCAAGGAGCGGGCGGCACTGAAGCTTTCTTT. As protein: CASTQGAGGTEAFF.

The CDR3 loop is CASSPGDGQPQHF. CDR3 nucleotides: TGCGCCAGCAGCCCGGGGGACGGTCAGCCCCAGCATTTT. This chain connects TRBV5-1 to TRBJ1-5; D might be TRBD1 (5 bases). With 4 bases removed from V and 6 bases from J, the gap between germline ends came to 11 bases. Germline V gives CDR1 SGHRS, CDR2 YFSETQ. This CDR3 spans 13 amino acids.

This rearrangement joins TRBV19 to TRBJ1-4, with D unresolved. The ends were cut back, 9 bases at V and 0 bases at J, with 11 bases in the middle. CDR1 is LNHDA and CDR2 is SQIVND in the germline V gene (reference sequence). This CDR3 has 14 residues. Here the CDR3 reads CASVDGATNEKLFF. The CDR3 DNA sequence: TGTGCCAGCGTCGACGGTGCAACTAATGAAAAACTGTTTTTT.

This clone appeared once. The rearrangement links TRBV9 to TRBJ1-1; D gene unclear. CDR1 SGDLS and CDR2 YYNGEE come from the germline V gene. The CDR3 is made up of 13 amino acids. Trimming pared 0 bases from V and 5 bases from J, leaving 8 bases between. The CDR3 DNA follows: TGTGCCAGCAGCGTAGCTTTGGGGACTGAAGCTTTCTTT. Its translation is CASSVALGTEAFF.

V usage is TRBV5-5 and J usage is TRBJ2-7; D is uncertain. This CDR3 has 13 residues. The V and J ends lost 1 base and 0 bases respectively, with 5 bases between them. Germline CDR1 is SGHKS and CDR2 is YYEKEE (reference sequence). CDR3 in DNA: TGTGCCAGCAGCTTGCCCACCTCCTACGAGCAGTACGTC. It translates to CASSLPTSYEQYV.

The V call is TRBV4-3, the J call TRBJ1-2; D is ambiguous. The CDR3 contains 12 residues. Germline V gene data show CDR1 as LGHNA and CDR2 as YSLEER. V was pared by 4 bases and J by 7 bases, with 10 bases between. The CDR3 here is CASSRGASGYTF. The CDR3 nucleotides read TGCGCCAGCAGCCGAGGAGCTTCTGGCTACACCTTC.

CDR3 sequence (DNA): TGTGCCAGAACAGAGGGGGTAATTTTCAATGAGCAGTTCTTC. It encodes CARTEGVIFNEQFF. V usage is TRBV7-5 and J usage is TRBJ2-1; TRBD1, the table's D call, was not compared with the DNA. TRBV7-5 is shown as a pseudogene. CDR3 size: 14 residues.

Here the CDR3 reads CASMWVPEPGKQYF. The CDR3 nucleotides read TGTGCCAGCATGTGGGTTCCCGAACCGGGAAAGCAGTACTTC. This chain links TRBV25-1 with TRBJ2-7; possibly TRBD2 for D (5 bases). Trimming removed 7 bases at V and 8 bases at J, with 21 bases between. The CDR3 contains 14 residues. Germline assignment: CDR1 MGHDK and CDR2 SYGVNS.

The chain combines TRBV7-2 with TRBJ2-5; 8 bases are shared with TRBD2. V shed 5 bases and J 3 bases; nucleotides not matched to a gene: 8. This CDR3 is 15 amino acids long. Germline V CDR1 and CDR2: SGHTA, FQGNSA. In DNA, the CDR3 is TGTGCCAGCAGCCGAATTGGGCGGGGGGAAGAGACCCAGTACTTC. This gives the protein CASSRIGRGEETQYF.

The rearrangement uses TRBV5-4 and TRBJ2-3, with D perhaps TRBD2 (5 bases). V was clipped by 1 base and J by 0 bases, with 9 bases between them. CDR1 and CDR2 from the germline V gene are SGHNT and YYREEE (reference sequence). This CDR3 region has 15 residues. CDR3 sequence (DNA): TGTGCCAGCAGCTTGTTTCGGGGAAGCACAGATACGCAGTATTTT. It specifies CASSLFRGSTDTQYF.

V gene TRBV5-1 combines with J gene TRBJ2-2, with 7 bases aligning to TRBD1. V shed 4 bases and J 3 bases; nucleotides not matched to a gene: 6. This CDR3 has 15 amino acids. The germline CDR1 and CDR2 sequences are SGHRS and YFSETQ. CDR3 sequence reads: CASSTGTVYTGELFF. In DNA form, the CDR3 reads TGCGCCAGCAGCACGGGGACAGTTTACACCGGGGAGCTGTTTTTT.

CDR3 sequence: CASSDRPLQETQYF. The CDR3 nucleotides are TGTGCCAGCAGTGACCGGCCCCTGCAAGAGACCCAGTACTTC. The chain couples TRBV11-2 to TRBJ2-5; no definite D call. Germline loops: CDR1 SGHAT, CDR2 FQNNGV. The V and J ends lost 6 bases and 2 bases respectively, with 13 bases between them. The CDR3 runs to 14 residues.

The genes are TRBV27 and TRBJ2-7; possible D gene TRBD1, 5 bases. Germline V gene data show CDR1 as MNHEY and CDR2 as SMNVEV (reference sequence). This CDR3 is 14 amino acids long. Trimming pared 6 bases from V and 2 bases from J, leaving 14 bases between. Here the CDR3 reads CASSLLGRTYEQYF. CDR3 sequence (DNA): TGTGCCAGCAGCTTACTGGGGCGGACCTACGAGCAGTACTTC.

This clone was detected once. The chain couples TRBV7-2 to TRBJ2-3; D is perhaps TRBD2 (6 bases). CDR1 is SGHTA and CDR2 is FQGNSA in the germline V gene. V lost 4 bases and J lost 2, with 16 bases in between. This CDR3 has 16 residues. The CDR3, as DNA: TGTGCCAGCAGCTGGGCTAGCGACTCGTACACAGATACGCAGTATTTT. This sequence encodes CASSWASDSYTDTQYF.

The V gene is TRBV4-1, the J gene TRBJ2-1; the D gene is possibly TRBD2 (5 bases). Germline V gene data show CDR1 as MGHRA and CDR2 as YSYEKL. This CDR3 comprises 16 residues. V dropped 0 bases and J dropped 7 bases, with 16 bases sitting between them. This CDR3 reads CASSQDRASRSNEQFF. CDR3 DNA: TGCGCCAGCAGCCAAGACCGGGCTAGCCGGAGTAATGAGCAGTTCTTC.

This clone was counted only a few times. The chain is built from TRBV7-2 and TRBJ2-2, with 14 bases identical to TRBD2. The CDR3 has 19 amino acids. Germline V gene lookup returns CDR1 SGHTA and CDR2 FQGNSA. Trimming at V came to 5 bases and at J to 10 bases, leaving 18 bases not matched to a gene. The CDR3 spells CASSRVDWTSGGSVVELFF. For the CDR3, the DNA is TGTGCCAGCAGCCGCGTCGATTGGACTAGCGGGGGGAGTGTAGTGGAGCTGTTTTTT.

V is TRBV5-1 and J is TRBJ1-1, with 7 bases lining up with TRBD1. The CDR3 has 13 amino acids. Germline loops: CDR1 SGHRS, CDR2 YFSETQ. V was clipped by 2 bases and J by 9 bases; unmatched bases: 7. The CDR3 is CASSFGLGQQAFF. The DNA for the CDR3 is TGCGCCAGCAGCTTTGGATTGGGACAGCAAGCTTTCTTT.

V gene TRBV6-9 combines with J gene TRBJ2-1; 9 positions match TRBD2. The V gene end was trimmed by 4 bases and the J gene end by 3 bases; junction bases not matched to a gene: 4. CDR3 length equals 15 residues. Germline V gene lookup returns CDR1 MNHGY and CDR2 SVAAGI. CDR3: CASSSSSGVYNEQFF. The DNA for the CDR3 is TGTGCCAGCAGTTCATCTAGCGGGGTCTACAATGAGCAGTTCTTC.

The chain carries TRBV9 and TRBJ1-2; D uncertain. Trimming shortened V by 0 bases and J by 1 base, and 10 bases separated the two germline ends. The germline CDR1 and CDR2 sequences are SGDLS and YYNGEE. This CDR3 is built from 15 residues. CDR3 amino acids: CASSVGSRLNYGYTF. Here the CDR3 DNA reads TGTGCCAGCAGCGTAGGCTCCAGGCTTAACTATGGCTACACCTTC. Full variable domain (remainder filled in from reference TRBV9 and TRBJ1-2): DSGVTQTPKHLITATGQRVTLRCSPRSGDLSVYWYQQSLDQGLQFLIQYYNGEERAKGNILERFSAQQFPDLHSELNLSSLELGDSALYFCASSVGSRLNYGYTFGSGTRLTVV.

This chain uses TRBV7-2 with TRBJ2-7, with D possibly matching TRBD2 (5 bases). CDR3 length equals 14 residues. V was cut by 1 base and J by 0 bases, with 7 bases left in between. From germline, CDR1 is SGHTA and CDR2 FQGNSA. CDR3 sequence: CASSLERDSYEQYF. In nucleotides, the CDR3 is TGTGCCAGCAGCTTAGAGAGGGACTCCTACGAGCAGTACTTC.

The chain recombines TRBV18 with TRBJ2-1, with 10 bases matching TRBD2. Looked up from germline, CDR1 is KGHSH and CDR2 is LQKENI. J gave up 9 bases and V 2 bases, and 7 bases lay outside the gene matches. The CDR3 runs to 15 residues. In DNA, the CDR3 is TGTGCCAGCTCACCAATACTAGCGGGGAGGCGTGAGCAGTTCTTC. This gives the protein CASSPILAGRREQFF.

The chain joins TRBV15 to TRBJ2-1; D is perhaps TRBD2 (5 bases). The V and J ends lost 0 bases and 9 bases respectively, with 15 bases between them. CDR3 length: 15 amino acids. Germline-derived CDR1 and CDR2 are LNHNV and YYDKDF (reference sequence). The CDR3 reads CATSRDSRLSPEQFF. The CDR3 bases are TGTGCCACCAGCAGAGATTCTCGACTATCGCCTGAGCAGTTCTTC.

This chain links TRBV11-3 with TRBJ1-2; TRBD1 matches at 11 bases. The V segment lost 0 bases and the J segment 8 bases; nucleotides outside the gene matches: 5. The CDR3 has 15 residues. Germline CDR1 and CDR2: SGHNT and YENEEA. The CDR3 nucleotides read TGTGCCAGCAGCTTAGACGGACAGGGGGCCGGGGGCTACACCTTC. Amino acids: CASSLDGQGAGGYTF.